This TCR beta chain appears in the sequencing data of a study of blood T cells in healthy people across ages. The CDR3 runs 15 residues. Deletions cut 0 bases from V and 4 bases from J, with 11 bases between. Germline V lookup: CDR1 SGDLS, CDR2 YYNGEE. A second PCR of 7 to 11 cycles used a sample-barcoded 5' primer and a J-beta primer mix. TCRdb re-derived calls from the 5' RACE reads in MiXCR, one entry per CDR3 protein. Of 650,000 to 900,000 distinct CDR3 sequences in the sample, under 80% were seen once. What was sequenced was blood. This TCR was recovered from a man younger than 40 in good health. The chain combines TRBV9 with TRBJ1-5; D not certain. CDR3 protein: CASSVDEQTNQPQHF. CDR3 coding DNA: TGTGCCAGCAGCGTAGACGAGCAAACGAATCAGCCCCAGCATTTT.